The clone carrying this T cell receptor (beta chain) has at least ten counts. Antigen unknown. Primers used in a second PCR of about 6 to 11 cycles were a sample-barcoded 5' primer and a J-beta primer mix. Every sample gave at least 3 million paired-end reads containing CDR3. MiXCR, run by TCRdb on the 5' RACE reads, gives a single entry per CDR3 protein. Among about 1.8 million distinct CDR3 sequences listed, 49% were seen once. CDR1 SGHTA and CDR2 FQGNSA come from the germline V gene. This CDR3 is 13 amino acids long. V lost 1 base and J lost 5, with 7 bases in between. This sample is drawn from a study of blood T cells in healthy people across ages. Whole-study findings and limits: Estimated diversity that came from one million T cells was considered an underestimate.

Sequenced: blood. This TCR was recovered from a woman aged 40 to 55 in good health. The V gene is TRBV7-2, the J gene TRBJ2-3; no definite D call. The CDR3 reads CASSLGTRDTQYF. CDR3 DNA sequence: TGTGCCAGCAGCTTAGGAACGAGAGATACGCAGTATTTT.